The entry that follows covers one T cell receptor (beta chain) sequence. No antigen is known for it. The data were taken from a study of cytomegalovirus exposure and HLA in healthy donors. General study results and limits: There were 150 or so TCR beta chains listed as cytomegalovirus-associated. In a later analysis, V- and J-gene trimming of beta chains associated with a DCLRE1C missense variant, replicated independently. Several of the most significant clusters appeared linked to common viral pathogens, based on a later analysis. Per a later analysis, HLA-associated TCR beta chains showed more clonal expansion than other, equally common TCR beta chains.

Germline V gene data show CDR1 as SGHAT and CDR2 as FQNNGV. This CDR3 spans 15 amino acids. Unmatched junction bases numbered 6, after V lost 4 bases and J lost 2 bases. PCR used 60 Vbeta primers and 13 Jbeta primers. The table came from immunoSEQ multiplex PCR; TCRdb's copy has only in-frame clones and leaves some out. The sample lists 250,000 or so clones; approximately 80% were seen once. The receptor's source is a woman aged 55 to 70 in good health and CMV-seropositive. The material sequenced was PBMCs. The chain links TRBV11-2 to TRBJ2-7; 9 bases are a match to TRBD2. CDR3 sequence reads: CASSSYPSGTYEQYF. CDR3 bases: TGTGCCAGCAGCTCTTACCCTAGCGGGACCTACGAGCAGTACTTC.